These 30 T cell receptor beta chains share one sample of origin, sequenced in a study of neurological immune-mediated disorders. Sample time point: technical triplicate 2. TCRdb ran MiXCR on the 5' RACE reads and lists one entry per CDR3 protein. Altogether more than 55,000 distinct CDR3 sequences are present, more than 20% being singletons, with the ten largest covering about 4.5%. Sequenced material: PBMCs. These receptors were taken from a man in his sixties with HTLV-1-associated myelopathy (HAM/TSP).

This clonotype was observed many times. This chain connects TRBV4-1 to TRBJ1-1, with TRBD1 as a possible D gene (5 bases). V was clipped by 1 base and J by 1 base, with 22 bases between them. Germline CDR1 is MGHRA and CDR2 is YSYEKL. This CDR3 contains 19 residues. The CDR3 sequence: CASSQGLQGVTDWNTEAFF. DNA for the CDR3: TGCGCCAGCAGCCAAGGACTTCAGGGTGTTACTGATTGGAACACTGAAGCTTTCTTT.

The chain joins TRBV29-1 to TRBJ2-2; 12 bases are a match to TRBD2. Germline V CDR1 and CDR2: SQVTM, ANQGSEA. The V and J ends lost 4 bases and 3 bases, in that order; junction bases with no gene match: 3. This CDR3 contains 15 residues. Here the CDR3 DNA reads TGCAGCGTTGGGAGACTAGCGGGGGACACCGGGGAGCTGTTTTTT. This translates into CSVGRLAGDTGELFF.

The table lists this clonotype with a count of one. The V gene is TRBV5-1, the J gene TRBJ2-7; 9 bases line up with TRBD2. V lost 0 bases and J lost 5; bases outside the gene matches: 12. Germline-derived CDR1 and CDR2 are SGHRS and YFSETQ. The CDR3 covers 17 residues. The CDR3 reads CASSLETRGVAGDEQYF. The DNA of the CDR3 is TGCGCCAGCAGCTTGGAGACGCGAGGCGTAGCGGGAGACGAGCAGTACTTC.

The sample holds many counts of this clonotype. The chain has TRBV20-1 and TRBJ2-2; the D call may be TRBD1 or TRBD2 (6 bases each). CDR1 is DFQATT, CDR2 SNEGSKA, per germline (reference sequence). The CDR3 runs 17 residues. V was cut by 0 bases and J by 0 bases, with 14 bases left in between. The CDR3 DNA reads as TGCAGTGCTAGAGATCTTTCCGGGGGCGCGAACACCGGGGAGCTGTTTTTT. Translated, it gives CSARDLSGGANTGELFF.

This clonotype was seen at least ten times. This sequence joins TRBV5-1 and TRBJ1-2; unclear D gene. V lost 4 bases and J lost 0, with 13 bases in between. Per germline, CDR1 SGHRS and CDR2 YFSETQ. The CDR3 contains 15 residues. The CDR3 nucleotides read TGCGCCAGCAGCCAGTCCGCGCAAGCTAACTATGGCTACACCTTC. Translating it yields CASSQSAQANYGYTF.

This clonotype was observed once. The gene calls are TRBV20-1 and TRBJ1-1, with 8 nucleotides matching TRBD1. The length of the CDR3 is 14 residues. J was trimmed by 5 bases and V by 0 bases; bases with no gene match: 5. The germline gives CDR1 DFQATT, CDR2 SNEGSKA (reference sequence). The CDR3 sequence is CSARENRGRTEAFF. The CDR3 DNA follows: TGCAGTGCTAGAGAGAACAGGGGGAGGACTGAAGCTTTCTTT.

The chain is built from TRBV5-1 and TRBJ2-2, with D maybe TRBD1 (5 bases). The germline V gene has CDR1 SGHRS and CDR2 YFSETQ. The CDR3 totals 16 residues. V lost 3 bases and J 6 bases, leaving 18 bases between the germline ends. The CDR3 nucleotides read TGCGCCAGCAGCTCAATCGGGCTAGACAGTTCCGGGGAGCTGTTTTTT. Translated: CASSSIGLDSSGELFF.

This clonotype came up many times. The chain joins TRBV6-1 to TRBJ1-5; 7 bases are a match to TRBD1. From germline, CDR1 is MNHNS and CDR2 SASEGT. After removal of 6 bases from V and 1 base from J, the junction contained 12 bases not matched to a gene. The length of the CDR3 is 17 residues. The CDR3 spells CASRPDRARRSNQPQHF. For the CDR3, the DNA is TGTGCCAGCAGACCCGACAGGGCTCGGCGGAGCAATCAGCCCCAGCATTTT.

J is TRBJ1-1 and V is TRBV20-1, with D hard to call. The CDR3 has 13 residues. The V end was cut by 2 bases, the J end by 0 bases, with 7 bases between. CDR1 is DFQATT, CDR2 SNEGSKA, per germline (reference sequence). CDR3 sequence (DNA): TGCAGTGCTAGACACACCATGAACACTGAAGCTTTCTTT. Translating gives CSARHTMNTEAFF.

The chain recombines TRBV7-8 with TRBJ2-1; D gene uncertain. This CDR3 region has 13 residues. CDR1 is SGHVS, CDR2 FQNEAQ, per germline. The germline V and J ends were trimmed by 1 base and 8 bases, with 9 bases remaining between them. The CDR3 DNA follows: TGTGCCAGCAGCTTAGATCTAAGGGATGAGCAGTTCTTC. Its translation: CASSLDLRDEQFF.

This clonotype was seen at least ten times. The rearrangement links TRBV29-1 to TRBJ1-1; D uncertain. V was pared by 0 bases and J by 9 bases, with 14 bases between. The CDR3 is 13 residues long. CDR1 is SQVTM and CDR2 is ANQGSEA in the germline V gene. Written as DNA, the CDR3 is TGCAGCGTTGAAGATCGGCGATCTACTCAAGCTTTCTTT. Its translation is CSVEDRRSTQAFF.

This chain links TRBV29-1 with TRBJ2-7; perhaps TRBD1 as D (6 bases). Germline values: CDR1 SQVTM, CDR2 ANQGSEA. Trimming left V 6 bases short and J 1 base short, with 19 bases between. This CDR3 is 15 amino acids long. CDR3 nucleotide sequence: TGCAGCGTCCTTACATCAGGGGCCTTTTCCTACGAGCAGTACTTC. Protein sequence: CSVLTSGAFSYEQYF.

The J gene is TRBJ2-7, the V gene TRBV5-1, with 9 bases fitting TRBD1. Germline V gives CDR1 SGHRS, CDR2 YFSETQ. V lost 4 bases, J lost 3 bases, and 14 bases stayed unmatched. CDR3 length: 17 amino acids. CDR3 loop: CASSRYTTGTGNYEQYF. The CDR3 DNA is TGCGCCAGCAGCCGCTATACCACAGGGACAGGGAACTACGAGCAGTACTTC.

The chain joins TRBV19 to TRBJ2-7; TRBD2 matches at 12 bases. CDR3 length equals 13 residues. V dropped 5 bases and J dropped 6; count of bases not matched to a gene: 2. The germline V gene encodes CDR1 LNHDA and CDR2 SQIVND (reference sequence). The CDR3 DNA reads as TGTGCCAGTAGTGGACTAGCGGGGTCCGAGCAGTACTTC. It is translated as CASSGLAGSEQYF. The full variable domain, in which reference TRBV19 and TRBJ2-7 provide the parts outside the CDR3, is DGGITQSPKYLFRKEGQNVTLSCEQNLNHDAMYWYRQDPGQGLRLIYYSQIVNDFQKGDIAEGYSVSREKKESFPLTVTSAQKNPTAFYLCASSGLAGSEQYFGPGTRLTVT.

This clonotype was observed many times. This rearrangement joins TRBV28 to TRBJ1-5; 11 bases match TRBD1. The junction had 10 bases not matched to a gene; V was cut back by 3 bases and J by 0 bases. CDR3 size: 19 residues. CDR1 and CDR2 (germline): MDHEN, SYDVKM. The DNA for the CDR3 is TGTGCCAGCAGTTTCCGGACAGGGGGCCCCCGTTATAGCAATCAGCCCCAGCATTTT. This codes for CASSFRTGGPRYSNQPQHF.

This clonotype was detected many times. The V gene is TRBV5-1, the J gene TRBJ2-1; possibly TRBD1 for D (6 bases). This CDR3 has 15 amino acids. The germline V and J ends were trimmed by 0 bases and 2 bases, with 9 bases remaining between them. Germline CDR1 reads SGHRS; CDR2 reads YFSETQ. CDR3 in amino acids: CASSLARGTYNEQFF. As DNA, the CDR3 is TGCGCCAGCAGCTTGGCCAGGGGTACCTACAATGAGCAGTTCTTC.

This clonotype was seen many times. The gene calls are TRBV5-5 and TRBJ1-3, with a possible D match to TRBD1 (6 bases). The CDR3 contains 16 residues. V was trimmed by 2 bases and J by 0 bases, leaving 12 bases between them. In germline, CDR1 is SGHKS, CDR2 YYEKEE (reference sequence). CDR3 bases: TGTGCCAGCAGCTTAGGGGGGACGAGCTCTGGAAACACCATATATTTT. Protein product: CASSLGGTSSGNTIYF.

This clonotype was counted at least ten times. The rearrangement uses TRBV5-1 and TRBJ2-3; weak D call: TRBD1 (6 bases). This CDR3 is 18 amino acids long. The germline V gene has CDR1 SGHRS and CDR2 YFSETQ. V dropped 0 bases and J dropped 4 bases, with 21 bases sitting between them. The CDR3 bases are TGCGCCAGCAGCTTGGGGGGGCTGTCCTGGGGTTCGGCAGATACGCAGTATTTT. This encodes CASSLGGLSWGSADTQYF.

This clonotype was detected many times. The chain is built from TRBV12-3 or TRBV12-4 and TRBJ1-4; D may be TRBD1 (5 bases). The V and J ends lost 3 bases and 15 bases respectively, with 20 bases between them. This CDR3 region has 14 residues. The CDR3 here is CASSLGGDAHRVFF. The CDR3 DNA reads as TGTGCCAGCAGTTTGGGAGGGGACGCCCACAGAGTGTTTTTT.

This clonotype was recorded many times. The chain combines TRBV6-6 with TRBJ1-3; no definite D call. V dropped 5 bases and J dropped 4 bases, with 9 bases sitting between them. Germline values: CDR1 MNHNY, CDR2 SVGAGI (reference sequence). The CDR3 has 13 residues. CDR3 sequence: CASSPTSGNTIYF. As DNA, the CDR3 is TGTGCCAGCAGTCCCACAAGCGGAAACACCATATATTTT.

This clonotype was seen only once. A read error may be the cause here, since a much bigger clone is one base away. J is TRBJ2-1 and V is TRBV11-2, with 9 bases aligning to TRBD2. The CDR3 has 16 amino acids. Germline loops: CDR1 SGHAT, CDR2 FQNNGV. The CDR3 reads CASSLSAGGGNNEQSF. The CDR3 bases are TGTGCCAGCAGCCTCTCGGCGGGAGGGGGGAATAATGAGCAGTCCTTC.

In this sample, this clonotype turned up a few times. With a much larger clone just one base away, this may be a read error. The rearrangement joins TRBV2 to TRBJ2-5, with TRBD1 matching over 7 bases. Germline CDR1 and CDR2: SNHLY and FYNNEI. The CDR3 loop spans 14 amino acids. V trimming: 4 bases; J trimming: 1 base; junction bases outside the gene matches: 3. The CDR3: CASSVYRGQETQYF. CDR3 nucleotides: TGTGCCAGCAGTGTTTACAGGGGCCAAGAGACCCAGTACTTC.

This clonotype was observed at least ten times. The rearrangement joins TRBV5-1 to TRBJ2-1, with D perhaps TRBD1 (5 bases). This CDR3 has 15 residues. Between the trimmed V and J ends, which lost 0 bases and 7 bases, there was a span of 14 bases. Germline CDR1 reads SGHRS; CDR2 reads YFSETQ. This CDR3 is CASSLVPGPSNEQFF. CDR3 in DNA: TGCGCCAGCAGCTTGGTGCCAGGGCCTAGTAATGAGCAGTTCTTC.

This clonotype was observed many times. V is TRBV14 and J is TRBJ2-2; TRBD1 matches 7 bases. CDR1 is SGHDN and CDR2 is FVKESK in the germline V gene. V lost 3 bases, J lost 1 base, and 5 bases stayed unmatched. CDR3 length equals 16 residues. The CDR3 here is CASSQFRQGNTGELFF. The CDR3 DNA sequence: TGTGCCAGCAGCCAGTTTCGACAGGGGAACACCGGGGAGCTGTTTTTT.

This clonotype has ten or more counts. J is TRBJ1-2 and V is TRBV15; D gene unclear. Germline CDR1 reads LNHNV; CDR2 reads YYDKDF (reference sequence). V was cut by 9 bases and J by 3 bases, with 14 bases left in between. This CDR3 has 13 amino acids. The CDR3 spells CATAGRVDYGYTF. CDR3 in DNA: TGTGCCACGGCTGGCCGGGTGGACTATGGCTACACCTTC.

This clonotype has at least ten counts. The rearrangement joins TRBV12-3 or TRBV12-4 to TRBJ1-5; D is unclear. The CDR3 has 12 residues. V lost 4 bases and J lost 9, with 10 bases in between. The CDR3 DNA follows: TGTGCCAGCAGTTCGGACTATTCGCCCCAGCATTTT. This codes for CASSSDYSPQHF.

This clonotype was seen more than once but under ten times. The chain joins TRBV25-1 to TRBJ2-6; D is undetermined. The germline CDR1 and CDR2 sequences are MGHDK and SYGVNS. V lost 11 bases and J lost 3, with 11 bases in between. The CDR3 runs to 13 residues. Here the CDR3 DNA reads TGTGCCGCGGTACCAAATGGGGCCAACGTCCTGACTTTC. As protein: CAAVPNGANVLTF.

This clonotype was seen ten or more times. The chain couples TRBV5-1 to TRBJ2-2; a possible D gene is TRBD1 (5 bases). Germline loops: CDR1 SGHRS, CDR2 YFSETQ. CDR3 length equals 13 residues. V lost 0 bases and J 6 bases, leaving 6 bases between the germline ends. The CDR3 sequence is CASSLEGPGELFF. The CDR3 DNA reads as TGCGCCAGCAGCTTGGAGGGGCCCGGGGAGCTGTTTTTT.

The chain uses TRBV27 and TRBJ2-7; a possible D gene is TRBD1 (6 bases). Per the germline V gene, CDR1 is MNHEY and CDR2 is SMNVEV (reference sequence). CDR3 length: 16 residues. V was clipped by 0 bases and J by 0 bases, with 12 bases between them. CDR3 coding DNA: TGTGCCAGCAGTTTATCGTCCCCGGGACACTCCTACGAGCAGTACTTC. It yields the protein CASSLSSPGHSYEQYF.

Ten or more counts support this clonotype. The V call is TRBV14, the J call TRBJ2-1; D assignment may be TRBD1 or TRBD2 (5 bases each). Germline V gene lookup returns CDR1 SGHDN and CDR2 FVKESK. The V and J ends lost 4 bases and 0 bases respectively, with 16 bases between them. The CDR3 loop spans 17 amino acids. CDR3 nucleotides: TGTGCCAGCAGCCCCCTGAGGGGAGAGCCCTCCTACAATGAGCAGTTCTTC. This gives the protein CASSPLRGEPSYNEQFF.